One and the same sample provided the 22 T cell receptor beta chains below, sequenced in a study of T cells in Graves' hyperthyroidism and ophthalmopathy. Amplification targeted TCR beta CDR3 regions from RNA transcripts. With the HTBI primer set, the TCR CDR3 went through a first round of RT-PCR. A single record per CDR3 protein comes from TCRdb applying MiXCR to the multiplex PCR reads. The sample contains around 250,000 distinct CDR3 sequences, approximately 14% of which appear only once. The sample consisted of blood. The receptors come from a woman in her thirties or forties with Graves' hyperthyroidism that later progressed to Graves' ophthalmopathy.

Ten or more counts support this clonotype. The gene calls are TRBV25-1 and TRBJ1-1; the D gene is possibly TRBD1 (6 bases). Germline loops: CDR1 MGHDK, CDR2 SYGVNS. The CDR3 is made up of 13 amino acids. Trimming removed 7 bases from V and 3 bases from J, with 12 bases in between. CDR3 amino acids: CASIGGLDTEAFF. CDR3 bases: TGTGCCAGCATTGGGGGGCTCGACACTGAAGCTTTCTTT.

This clonotype was detected ten times or more. V gene TRBV7-8 combines with J gene TRBJ2-1; D ambiguous. Trimming took off 8 bases at V and 0 bases at J, with 23 bases between the two ends. The CDR3 contains 18 residues. Germline V gives CDR1 SGHVS, CDR2 FQNEAQ. The CDR3, as DNA: TGTGCCAGCTTTCCCCTGCGGTCCGAGAGGAGCTCCTACAATGAGCAGTTCTTC. Protein product: CASFPLRSERSSYNEQFF.

This clonotype was detected ten times or more. The chain is built from TRBV10-3 and TRBJ1-6; TRBD1 agrees at 9 bases. V shed 6 bases, J shed 8 bases, and the junction held 5 bases outside the gene matches. The CDR3 contains 14 residues. Germline V CDR1 and CDR2: ENHRY, SYGVKD. The CDR3, as DNA: TGTGCCATCAGCCGGGACAGGGAGGATTCACCCCTCCACTTT. This encodes CAISRDREDSPLHF.

V and J are TRBV7-9 and TRBJ2-7; 7 bases fit TRBD1. The CDR3 has 14 residues. Per germline, CDR1 SEHNR and CDR2 FQNEAQ (reference sequence). The V segment lost 1 base and the J segment 2 bases; nucleotides outside the gene matches: 2. CDR3 sequence: CASSLGQGTYEQYV. The CDR3 DNA sequence: TGTGCCAGCAGCTTAGGACAGGGAACCTACGAGCAGTACGTC.

This clonotype was seen at least ten times. One end of the junction does not line up with germline, which may come from a read error. CDR3 protein: CASREGPRGEAFF. The CDR3 bases are TGTGCCAGCAGAGAAGGTCCCCGGGGTGAAGCTTTCTTT. The genes are TRBV6-1 and TRBJ1-1; no reliable D call. Germline CDR1 MNHNS, CDR2 SASEGT. The CDR3 runs to 13 residues.

This clonotype was found a few times. The V call is TRBV6-1, the J call TRBJ2-1; TRBD1 matches 7 bases. Germline V lookup: CDR1 MNHNS, CDR2 SASEGT. The CDR3 has 13 amino acids. V was pared by 5 bases and J by 10 bases, with 8 bases of the junction left unmatched. The CDR3 sequence: CASSKTGFAEQFF. The CDR3 coding sequence is TGTGCCAGCAGTAAGACAGGGTTCGCCGAGCAGTTCTTC.

This clonotype was picked up a small number of times. The chain uses TRBV28 and TRBJ2-1, with 13 bases lining up with TRBD2. The CDR3 runs 17 residues. V dropped 5 bases and J dropped 6; count of bases not matched to a gene: 10. The germline gives CDR1 MDHEN, CDR2 SYDVKM. The CDR3 protein is CASSHPWTSGSGNEQFF. The CDR3 bases are TGTGCCAGCAGTCATCCATGGACTAGCGGGAGTGGCAATGAGCAGTTCTTC.

Many counts were recorded for this clonotype. The rearrangement links TRBV20-1 to TRBJ2-7, with 8 positions matching TRBD1. Trimming took 3 bases from V and 4 from J; bases not matched to a gene: 2. This CDR3 region has 12 residues. The V gene's germline CDR1 is DFQATT and CDR2 SNEGSKA (reference sequence). The DNA of the CDR3 is TGCAGTGCTAGGGACAGGGAGTACGAGCAGTACTTC. Translating it yields CSARDREYEQYF.

In this sample, this clonotype turned up many times. V gene TRBV20-1 combines with J gene TRBJ2-1, with D unresolved. Germline V gene lookup returns CDR1 DFQATT and CDR2 SNEGSKA (reference sequence). V lost 5 bases and J 10 bases, leaving 12 bases between the germline ends. There are 11 residues in the CDR3. In nucleotides, the CDR3 is TGCAGTGCTCCGTCGGGTTACGAGCAGTTCTTC. Protein product: CSAPSGYEQFF.

The sample holds a few counts of this clonotype. This chain joins TRBV5-1 and TRBJ2-5, with 8 bases that match TRBD2. The V segment lost 4 bases and the J segment 0 bases; nucleotides outside the gene matches: 5. The CDR3 extends over 15 amino acids. Per germline, CDR1 SGHRS and CDR2 YFSETQ. The CDR3 DNA follows: TGCGCCAGCAGCCCGACTAGCGTCGACCAAGAGACCCAGTACTTC. It specifies CASSPTSVDQETQYF.

The chain uses TRBV5-5 and TRBJ1-2; D gene ambiguous. The CDR3 contains 13 residues. V was cut by 4 bases and J by 8 bases, with 15 bases left in between. Per germline, CDR1 SGHKS and CDR2 YYEKEE (reference sequence). CDR3 sequence: CASSVTFEFGYTF. CDR3 in DNA: TGTGCCAGCAGCGTGACTTTTGAGTTCGGCTACACCTTC.

This clonotype appeared many times. The CDR3 is CASSHFPLAGPYNEQFF. CDR3 coding DNA: TGTGCCAGCAGCCACTTCCCTTTAGCGGGTCCCTACAATGAGCAGTTCTTC. The chain joins TRBV3-1 to TRBJ2-1; 7 bases line up with TRBD2. Germline V lookup: CDR1 LGHDT, CDR2 YNNKEL (reference sequence). V trimming: 3 bases; J trimming: 2 bases; junction bases outside the gene matches: 10. CDR3 length: 17 amino acids.

At least ten counts were recorded for this clonotype. The chain joins TRBV20-1 to TRBJ2-5; a weak D match, TRBD1 (5 bases). CDR1 is DFQATT, CDR2 SNEGSKA, per germline (reference sequence). Trimming pared 6 bases from V and 1 base from J, leaving 15 bases between. The CDR3 runs to 14 residues. The DNA for the CDR3 is TGCAGTGCCCTTCGACAGACCGCCCAAGAGACCCAGTACTTC. It specifies CSALRQTAQETQYF.

This clonotype was counted a few times. V and J are TRBV20-1 and TRBJ2-1; D remains unclear. CDR1 DFQATT and CDR2 SNEGSKA come from the germline V gene (reference sequence). This CDR3 is built from 15 residues. With 3 bases removed from V and 4 bases from J, the gap between germline ends came to 16 bases. The CDR3 DNA is TGCAGTGCTAGGGTCTGGGGATCGGGTTACAATGAGCAGTTCTTC. It is translated as CSARVWGSGYNEQFF.

In this sample, this clonotype turned up many times. The V and J genes are TRBV30 and TRBJ2-3; maybe TRBD2 (5 bases). The CDR3 length is 16 residues. The V end lost 2 bases, the J end lost 2 bases, and 17 bases lay between the germline ends. Germline loops: CDR1 GTSNPN, CDR2 SVGIG (reference sequence). CDR3 loop: CAWSLRVVGVTDTQYF. The CDR3 nucleotides read TGTGCCTGGAGTTTGAGAGTTGTCGGGGTCACAGATACGCAGTATTTT.

This clonotype was counted many times. The CDR3 spells CASSLGQGARSYEQYF. The CDR3 nucleotides are TGTGCCAGCAGCTTAGGCCAGGGAGCCCGCAGCTACGAGCAGTACTTC. J is TRBJ2-7 and V is TRBV11-2, with D tentatively TRBD1 or TRBD2 (5 bases each). Between the trimmed V and J ends, which lost 1 base and 3 bases, there was a span of 16 bases. The germline CDR1 and CDR2 sequences are SGHAT and FQNNGV. There are 16 residues in the CDR3.

At least ten counts were recorded for this clonotype. This sequence joins TRBV20-1 and TRBJ2-7; D not resolved. This CDR3 region has 10 residues. Germline CDR1 reads DFQATT; CDR2 reads SNEGSKA (reference sequence). The V end lost 5 bases, the J end lost 3 bases, and 5 bases lay between the germline ends. CDR3 loop: CSAGSYEQYF. The CDR3, as DNA: TGCAGTGCTGGTAGCTACGAGCAGTACTTC.

This clonotype was found many times. The V gene is TRBV11-2, the J gene TRBJ1-6, with no clear D. Germline lookup yields CDR1 SGHAT and CDR2 FQNNGV. CDR3 length: 14 residues. The V end lost 0 bases, the J end lost 8 bases, and 8 bases lay between the germline ends. CDR3 coding DNA: TGTGCCAGCAGCTTAGAAGGAGGGTATTCACCCCTCCACTTT. Protein sequence: CASSLEGGYSPLHF.

This clonotype was recorded at least ten times. The V and J genes are TRBV10-3 and TRBJ2-7; 9 nucleotides match TRBD2. V dropped 3 bases and J dropped 9; count of bases not matched to a gene: 12. Germline CDR1 is ENHRY and CDR2 is SYGVKD. The CDR3 sequence is 15 residues long. This chain's CDR3 is CAISESASGVFGQYF. The CDR3 nucleotides read TGTGCCATCAGTGAATCGGCTAGCGGGGTTTTTGGGCAGTACTTC.

In this sample, this clonotype turned up many times. V and J are TRBV11-2 and TRBJ2-3; 7 nucleotides match TRBD2. The V and J ends lost 3 bases and 2 bases, in that order; junction bases with no gene match: 11. Germline CDR1 and CDR2: SGHAT and FQNNGV. The CDR3 spans 17 residues. CDR3 residues: CASSFLFSAGDTDTQYF. The CDR3 DNA is TGTGCCAGCAGCTTTTTATTTTCGGCGGGAGACACAGATACGCAGTATTTT.

V usage is TRBV28 and J usage is TRBJ1-2; 8 nucleotides agree with TRBD1. V shed 4 bases, J shed 7 bases, and the junction held 11 bases outside the gene matches. Germline CDR1 and CDR2: MDHEN and SYDVKM. The CDR3 totals 15 residues. The CDR3 nucleotides read TGTGCCAGCAGTTGGGAGAGGGTGACAGGGGCTGGCTACACCTTC. Amino acid sequence: CASSWERVTGAGYTF.

This clonotype was recorded at least ten times. This chain uses TRBV6-2 or TRBV6-3 with TRBJ2-5; D call uncertain. V lost 5 bases and J lost 4, with 14 bases in between. Per the germline V gene, CDR1 is MNHEY and CDR2 is SVGEGT. The CDR3 spans 14 residues. The CDR3 bases are TGTGCCAGCAGTCAACGATGGGATGGAGAGACCCAGTACTTC. Amino acids: CASSQRWDGETQYF.